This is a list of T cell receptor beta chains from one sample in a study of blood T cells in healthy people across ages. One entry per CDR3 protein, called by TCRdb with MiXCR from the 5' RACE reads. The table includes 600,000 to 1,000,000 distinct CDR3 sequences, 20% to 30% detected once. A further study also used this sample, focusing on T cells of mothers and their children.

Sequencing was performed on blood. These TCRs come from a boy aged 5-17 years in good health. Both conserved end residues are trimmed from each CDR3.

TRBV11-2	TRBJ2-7	ASSFEGGQAYEQY
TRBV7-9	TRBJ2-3	ASATGFSTDTQY
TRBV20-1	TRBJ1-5	STVGGAGQPQH
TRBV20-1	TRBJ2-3	SARVAGTTDTQY
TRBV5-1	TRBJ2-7	ASALGGSGTGLYEQY
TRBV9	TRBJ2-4	ASSVYRWLAKNIQY
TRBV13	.	ASSYGTGAGETQY
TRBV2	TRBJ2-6	ASTQGATGANVLT
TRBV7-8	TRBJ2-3	ASSLRILQGGPDTQY
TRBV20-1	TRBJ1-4	SARGTTGDRGEKLF
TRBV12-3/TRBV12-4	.	ASSPQLQSAEQF
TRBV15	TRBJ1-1	ATSRDYGQMNTEAF
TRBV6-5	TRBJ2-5	ASSYSKTSGIQETQY
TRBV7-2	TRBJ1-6	ASSAGTGEWAPLH
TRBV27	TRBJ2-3	ASSFQTHGDTQY
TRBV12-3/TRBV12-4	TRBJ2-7	ASTRRLYEQY
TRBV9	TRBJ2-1	ASSASGLEQF
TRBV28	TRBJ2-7	ASSLVSTTYEQY
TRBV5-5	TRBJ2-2	ASSRLASNTGELF
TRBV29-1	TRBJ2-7	SVAKDRVGEQY
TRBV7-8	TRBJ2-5	ASSLSGLGSQETQY
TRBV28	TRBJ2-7	ASSQREVDEQY
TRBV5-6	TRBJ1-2	ASSLGQRNYGYT
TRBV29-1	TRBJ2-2	SVEERGFGGELF
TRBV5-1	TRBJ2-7	ASAPHQGVGEQY
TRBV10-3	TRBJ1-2	AISGQGQRFYGYT
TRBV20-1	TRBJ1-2	SARDSRSYGYT
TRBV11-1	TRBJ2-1	ASSLGQIYNGQF
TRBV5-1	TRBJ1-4	ASTRDRGANEKLF
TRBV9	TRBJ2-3	ASSSPTSGGGDTQY
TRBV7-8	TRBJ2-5	ASFGVSGGPETQY
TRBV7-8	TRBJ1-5	ASSFGGYSNQPQH
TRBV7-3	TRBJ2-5	ASSLSSATETQY
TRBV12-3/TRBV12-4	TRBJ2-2	ASSFGGRGRLDTGELF
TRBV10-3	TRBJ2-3	AISGTGTDTQY
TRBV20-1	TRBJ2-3	SARGQTTDTQY
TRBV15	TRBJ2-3	ATSRGQGRTDTQY
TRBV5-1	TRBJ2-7	ASSSGGQGVSEQY
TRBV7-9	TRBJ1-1	ASSPVWGLGTEAF
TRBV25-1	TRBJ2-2	ASGQGADGELF
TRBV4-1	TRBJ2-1	ASSQTSGAGEQF
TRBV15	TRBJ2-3	ATSRDYAGSDTQY
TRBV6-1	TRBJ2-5	ASTWTSGRETQY
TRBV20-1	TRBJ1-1	SATPDTEAF
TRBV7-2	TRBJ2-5	ASSLILVGETQY
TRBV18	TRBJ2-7	ASSNLPGTAKWEQY
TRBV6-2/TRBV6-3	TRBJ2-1	ASSNDNPGPYNEQF
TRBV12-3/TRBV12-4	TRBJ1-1	ASSLDRASGTEAF
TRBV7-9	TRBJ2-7	ASSPKGTDYEQY
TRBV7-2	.	ASSLVSLIAGVYNEQF
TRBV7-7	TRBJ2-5	ASSPSDSLETQY
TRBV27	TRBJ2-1	ASSLYSAGDNEQF